This TCR beta chain was recorded in a study of regulatory and conventional T cells in RAG deficiency. This CDR3 region has 15 residues. The germline V gene encodes CDR1 SGHRS and CDR2 YFSETQ. Trimming took 0 bases from V and 6 from J; bases not matched to a gene: 7. Blood CD4+ CD25-low CD127-high conventional T cells supplied the genomic DNA template. Generated by immunoSEQ multiplex PCR, the TCRdb table keeps only in-frame clones and is missing some. The sample comprises about 30,000 clones, 90% to 97% of which are singletons, and roughly 0.35% rests with the top ten. Study observations and caveats: Treg unique TCR beta sequences were 90 to 100-fold fewer in Omenn syndrome and CID/AS patients than controls.

Note on this clone: Its cognate antigen is unknown.

This sample also appeared in a second study, on regulatory T cells. That work states: Primers: 52 TRBV forward and 13 TRBJ reverse.

This TCR came from a human donor in good health. Input material: CD25- CD4+ T cells sorted from blood. The V and J genes are TRBV5-1 and TRBJ2-7, with 9 bases identical to TRBD1. The CDR3 loop is CASSLVQDRGTEQYF. CDR3 nucleotide sequence: TGCGCCAGCAGCTTGGTCCAGGACAGGGGAACCGAGCAGTACTTC.